The rows below give T cell receptor beta chains drawn from one sample of a study of CD8 T cells in Susac syndrome. One entry per CDR3 protein, called by TCRdb with MiXCR from the immunoSEQ multiplex PCR reads. The data hold roughly 200,000 distinct CDR3 sequences, with about 94% observed a single time. The specimen was CD4+ T cells from PBMCs. Every receptor here comes from a human donor with Susac syndrome. The CDR3 runs from the conserved cysteine through the conserved F or W. Fields, in order: clone size, V gene, J gene, D gene, CDR3 DNA, CDR3 protein. A D gene is named only where the DNA matches it firmly. The size entry is marked missing in some rows and otherwise reads once, few, many or a size class.

abundance: NA
v_gene: TRBV30
j_gene: TRBJ1-2
d_gene: NA
CDR3nt: TGTGCCTGGGGGGCAGGCTATGGCTACACCTTC
CDR3aa: CAWGAGYGYTF

abundance: NA
v_gene: TRBV9
j_gene: TRBJ2-1
d_gene: TRBD2
CDR3nt: TGTGCCAGCAGCGTTACTAGCGGGAGGCCCTCCTACAATGAGCAGTTCTTC
CDR3aa: CASSVTSGRPSYNEQFF

abundance: NA
v_gene: TRBV29-1
j_gene: TRBJ1-1
d_gene: TRBD1
CDR3nt: TGCAGCGTTGAGAAGGACAGGGGAGACACTGAAGCTTTCTTT
CDR3aa: CSVEKDRGDTEAFF

abundance: once
v_gene: TRBV7-9
j_gene: TRBJ1-2
d_gene: NA
CDR3nt: TGTGCCAGCAGCCTCGTTAGCGGAGGGAACACCTTC
CDR3aa: CASSLVSGGNTF

abundance: NA
v_gene: TRBV11-2
j_gene: TRBJ1-1
d_gene: NA
CDR3nt: TGTGCCAGCAGCGCAACGTTAGAGTCTGGCACTGAAGCTTTCTTT
CDR3aa: CASSATLESGTEAFF

abundance: NA
v_gene: TRBV5-1
j_gene: TRBJ1-1
d_gene: NA
CDR3nt: TGCGCCAGCAGCTTGATGTGGAACACTGAAGCTTTCTTT
CDR3aa: CASSLMWNTEAFF

abundance: NA
v_gene: TRBV20-1
j_gene: TRBJ2-5
d_gene: TRBD1
CDR3nt: TGCAGTGCGCACGACAGGGGACAAGAGACCCAGTACTTC
CDR3aa: CSAHDRGQETQYF

abundance: NA
v_gene: TRBV12-3/TRBV12-4
j_gene: TRBJ2-2
d_gene: NA
CDR3nt: TGTGCCAGCAGCGACAGACGGAGGGGCGGGGAGCTGTTTTTT
CDR3aa: CASSDRRRGGELFF

abundance: NA
v_gene: TRBV19
j_gene: TRBJ2-7
d_gene: NA
CDR3nt: TGTGCCAGTAGTGGAGGGAAGAACGAGCAGTACTTC
CDR3aa: CASSGGKNEQYF

abundance: NA
v_gene: TRBV11-2
j_gene: TRBJ2-1
d_gene: NA
CDR3nt: TGTGCCAGCCGAACTCTAGGTATGAATGAGCAGTTCTTC
CDR3aa: CASRTLGMNEQFF

abundance: NA
v_gene: TRBV18
j_gene: TRBJ1-5
d_gene: TRBD1
CDR3nt: TGTGCCAGCTCACCAACAAGTGACAGGGGTCAGCCCCAGCATTTT
CDR3aa: CASSPTSDRGQPQHF

abundance: NA
v_gene: TRBV7-9
j_gene: TRBJ2-1
d_gene: TRBD1
CDR3nt: TGTGCCAGCAGTCGAACCGGGACAGGGGGCAATGAGCAGTTCTTC
CDR3aa: CASSRTGTGGNEQFF

abundance: NA
v_gene: TRBV28
j_gene: TRBJ2-1
d_gene: TRBD1
CDR3nt: TGTGCCAGCAGAACAGGGGGCAATGAGCAGTTCTTC
CDR3aa: CASRTGGNEQFF

abundance: once
v_gene: TRBV5-1
j_gene: TRBJ1-2
d_gene: NA
CDR3nt: TGCGCCAGCAGCCACGGGGGGGAAGGCTATGGCTACACCTTC
CDR3aa: CASSHGGEGYGYTF

abundance: NA
v_gene: TRBV11-2
j_gene: TRBJ1-2
d_gene: NA
CDR3nt: TGTGCCAGCAGCTTAGATATTAACTATGGAGGCTACACCTTC
CDR3aa: CASSLDINYGGYTF

abundance: NA
v_gene: TRBV7-6
j_gene: TRBJ2-1
d_gene: TRBD1
CDR3nt: TGTGCCAGCAGCTTAGTAAGCACAGGGGGCAGCGAGCAGTTCTTC
CDR3aa: CASSLVSTGGSEQFF

abundance: once
v_gene: TRBV30
j_gene: TRBJ1-6
d_gene: NA
CDR3nt: TGTGCCTGGAGTAGGGGTAGGGGAAGTTCACCCCTCCACTTT
CDR3aa: CAWSRGRGSSPLHF

abundance: NA
v_gene: TRBV5-4
j_gene: TRBJ2-7
d_gene: NA
CDR3nt: TGTGCCAGCAGCTTCAAAGATAGCTCCTACGAGCAGTACTTC
CDR3aa: CASSFKDSSYEQYF

abundance: NA
v_gene: TRBV20-1
j_gene: TRBJ2-3
d_gene: NA
CDR3nt: TGCAGTGCTATACCGGGACTGAGCACAGATACGCAGTATTTT
CDR3aa: CSAIPGLSTDTQYF

abundance: NA
v_gene: TRBV5-1
j_gene: TRBJ1-1
d_gene: NA
CDR3nt: TGCGCCAGCAGCTTGGTGCCTCGGGGGACTGAAGCTTTCTTT
CDR3aa: CASSLVPRGTEAFF

abundance: NA
v_gene: TRBV30
j_gene: TRBJ1-5
d_gene: NA
CDR3nt: TGTGCCTGGAGTCCCAGGGGTGCGAATCAGCCCCAGCATTTT
CDR3aa: CAWSPRGANQPQHF

abundance: NA
v_gene: TRBV6-5
j_gene: TRBJ2-1
d_gene: TRBD1
CDR3nt: TGTGCCAGCAATTTACAACAGGGGGCGAAGGAGCAGTTCTTC
CDR3aa: CASNLQQGAKEQFF

abundance: NA
v_gene: TRBV6-5
j_gene: TRBJ2-4
d_gene: NA
CDR3nt: TGTGCCAGCAGTTCCGCCGAGGAGGCCAAAAACATTCAGTACTTC
CDR3aa: CASSSAEEAKNIQYF

abundance: NA
v_gene: TRBV6-2/TRBV6-3
j_gene: TRBJ1-1
d_gene: NA
CDR3nt: TGTGCCAGCACCAAATCCAGCCACATGAACACTGAAGCTTTCTTT
CDR3aa: CASTKSSHMNTEAFF

abundance: few
v_gene: TRBV2
j_gene: TRBJ2-4
d_gene: NA
CDR3nt: TGTGCCAGCAGCCGAGGACGGACAAACATTCAGTACTTC
CDR3aa: CASSRGRTNIQYF

abundance: NA
v_gene: TRBV12-3/TRBV12-4
j_gene: TRBJ1-4
d_gene: NA
CDR3nt: TGTGCCAGCAGCCCAGACAGTGCAACTAATGAAAAACTGTTTTTT
CDR3aa: CASSPDSATNEKLFF

abundance: NA
v_gene: TRBV7-8
j_gene: TRBJ2-3
d_gene: NA
CDR3nt: TGTGCCAGCAGCTTAGTTTTCACCACAGATACGCAGTATTTT
CDR3aa: CASSLVFTTDTQYF

abundance: NA
v_gene: TRBV3-1
j_gene: TRBJ1-2
d_gene: NA
CDR3nt: TGTGCCAGCAGCCAAGGAGAACTGCGTGGCTACACCTTC
CDR3aa: CASSQGELRGYTF

abundance: NA
v_gene: TRBV20-1
j_gene: TRBJ1-5
d_gene: NA
CDR3nt: TGCAGTGCTAGGGCAGGGGAACAGCCCCAGCATTTT
CDR3aa: CSARAGEQPQHF

abundance: NA
v_gene: TRBV6-2/TRBV6-3
j_gene: TRBJ2-7
d_gene: NA
CDR3nt: TGTGCCAGCAGCACACCGGGACAAGAGCAGTACTTC
CDR3aa: CASSTPGQEQYF

abundance: NA
v_gene: TRBV7-9
j_gene: TRBJ2-3
d_gene: TRBD1
CDR3nt: TGTGCCAGCAGCCTTCAACCTCCGGGACAGGGCACAGATACGCAGTATTTT
CDR3aa: CASSLQPPGQGTDTQYF

abundance: NA
v_gene: TRBV12-3/TRBV12-4
j_gene: TRBJ2-5
d_gene: NA
CDR3nt: TGTGCCAGCAGTTTTCGGCAGTCCCAAGAGACCCAGTACTTC
CDR3aa: CASSFRQSQETQYF

abundance: NA
v_gene: TRBV30
j_gene: TRBJ2-7
d_gene: NA
CDR3nt: TGTGCCTGGAGCCCGCCCGGGGCAGGTGACTACGAGCAGTACTTC
CDR3aa: CAWSPPGAGDYEQYF

abundance: NA
v_gene: TRBV12-3/TRBV12-4
j_gene: TRBJ2-3
d_gene: TRBD1
CDR3nt: TGTGCCAGCAGCCCTACCGGACAGGAAAATACAGATACGCAGTATTTT
CDR3aa: CASSPTGQENTDTQYF

abundance: NA
v_gene: TRBV28
j_gene: TRBJ2-7
d_gene: NA
CDR3nt: TGTGCCAGCAGTTTAATGAGTTGGGGTAACTCCTACGAGCAGTACTTC
CDR3aa: CASSLMSWGNSYEQYF

abundance: NA
v_gene: TRBV5-1
j_gene: TRBJ2-3
d_gene: TRBD2
CDR3nt: TGCGCCAGCAGCGGACTAGCGGGAGGCGCAGATACGCAGTATTTT
CDR3aa: CASSGLAGGADTQYF